The clone carrying this T cell receptor (beta chain) was seen many times. Time point specified: patch test 2, 6 weeks after DPC sensitization. Indicated treatment: therapeutic diphenylcyclopropenone sensitization with weekly scalp DPC. Researchers sampled blood before each patch test went on. Unfractionated whole blood was the source of the extracted total RNA. Unique molecular identifiers were linked by the library to individual cDNA molecules. TCRdb ran MiXCR on the RACE reads and lists one entry per CDR3 protein. The sample contains 35,000 to 45,000 distinct CDR3 sequences, 8% to 9% of which appear only once. The data were taken from a study of human T cells and chemical hapten exposure. With 4 bases clipped from V and 0 bases from J, the junction kept 8 bases outside the gene matches. Germline V gives CDR1 MGHRA, CDR2 YSYEKL. There are 16 residues in the CDR3.

Specimen: whole blood, collected in connection with sensitization to the hapten diphenylcyclopropenone (DPC). The TCR comes from a woman aged 40 to 50 with alopecia areata. Some clones in this sample may be carry-over from other donors' samples. This chain uses TRBV4-1 with TRBJ1-1; 7 positions match TRBD1. CDR3 in DNA: TGCGCCAGCAGCCCCCGGGACAGTTTTATGAACACTGAAGCTTTCTTT. It encodes CASSPRDSFMNTEAFF.